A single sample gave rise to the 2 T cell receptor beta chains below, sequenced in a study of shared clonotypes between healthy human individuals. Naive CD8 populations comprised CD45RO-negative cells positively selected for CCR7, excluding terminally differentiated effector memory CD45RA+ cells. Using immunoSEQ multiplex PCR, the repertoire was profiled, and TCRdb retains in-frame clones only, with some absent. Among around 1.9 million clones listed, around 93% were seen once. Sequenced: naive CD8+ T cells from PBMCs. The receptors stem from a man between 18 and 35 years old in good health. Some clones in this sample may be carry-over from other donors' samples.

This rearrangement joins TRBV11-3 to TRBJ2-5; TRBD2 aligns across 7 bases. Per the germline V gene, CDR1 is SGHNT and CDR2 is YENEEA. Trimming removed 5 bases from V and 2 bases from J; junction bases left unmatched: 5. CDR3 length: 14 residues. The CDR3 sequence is CASSKRGQQETQYF. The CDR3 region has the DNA TGTGCCAGCAGCAAGCGGGGCCAACAAGAGACCCAGTACTTC. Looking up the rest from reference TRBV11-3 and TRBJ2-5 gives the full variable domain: EAGVVQSPRYKIIEKKQPVAFWCNPISGHNTLYWYLQNLGQGPELLIRYENEEAVDDSQLPKDRFSAERLKGVDSTLKIQPAELGDSAVYLCASSKRGQQETQYFGPGTRLLVL.

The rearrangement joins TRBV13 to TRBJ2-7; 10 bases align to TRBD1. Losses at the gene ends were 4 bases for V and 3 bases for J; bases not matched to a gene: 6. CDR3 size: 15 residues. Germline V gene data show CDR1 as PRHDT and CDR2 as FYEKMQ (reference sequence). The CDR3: CASSSWTGGDYEQYF. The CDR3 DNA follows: TGTGCCAGCAGCTCTTGGACAGGGGGGGACTACGAGCAGTACTTC.